Here is one T cell receptor (beta chain) with its context. The protocol was immunoSEQ multiplex PCR, while the TCRdb copy is restricted to in-frame clones and leaves out a portion. The sample holds around 300,000 clones, 90% seen once. This entry comes from a study of blood T cell repertoires in COVID-19. Germline CDR1 SGHVS, CDR2 FNYEAQ. The CDR3 is made up of 15 amino acids. V was trimmed by 5 bases and J by 5 bases, leaving 16 bases between them. The sequence derives from a woman under 30 with acute COVID-19. The V call is TRBV7-6, the J call TRBJ2-1, with D tentatively TRBD2 (6 bases). The sample taken for sequencing was PBMCs or T cells enriched from blood (not recorded which). In nucleotides, the CDR3 is TGTGCCAGCAGCCCCGCGGGATTAGTGAACAATGAGCAGTTCTTC. Its translation: CASSPAGLVNNEQFF.